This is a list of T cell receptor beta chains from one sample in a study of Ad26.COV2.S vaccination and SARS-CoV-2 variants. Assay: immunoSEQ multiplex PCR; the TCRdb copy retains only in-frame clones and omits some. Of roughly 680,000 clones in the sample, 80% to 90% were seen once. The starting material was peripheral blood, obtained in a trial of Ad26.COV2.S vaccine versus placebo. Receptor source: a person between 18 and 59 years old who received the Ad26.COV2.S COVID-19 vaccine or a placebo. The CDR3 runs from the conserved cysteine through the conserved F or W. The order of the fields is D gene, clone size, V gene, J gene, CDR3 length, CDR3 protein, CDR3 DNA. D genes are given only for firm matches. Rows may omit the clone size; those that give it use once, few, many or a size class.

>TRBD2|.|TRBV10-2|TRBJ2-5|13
CASRSSGQETQYF
TGCGCCAGCAGGTCTAGCGGCCAAGAGACCCAGTACTTC
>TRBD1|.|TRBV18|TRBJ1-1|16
CASSPGDSLMNTEAFF
TGTGCCAGCTCACCAGGGGACAGCCTTATGAACACTGAAGCTTTCTTT
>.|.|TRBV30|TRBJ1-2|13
CAWVGNPSYGYTF
TGTGCCTGGGTTGGGAATCCCTCATATGGCTACACCTTC
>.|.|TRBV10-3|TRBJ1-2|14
CAISDQPGGYGYTF
TGTGCCATCAGTGACCAGCCAGGCGGCTATGGCTACACCTTC
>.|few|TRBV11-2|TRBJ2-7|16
CASSLDAAPFSYEQYF
TGTGCCAGCAGCTTAGATGCAGCTCCCTTCTCCTACGAGCAGTACTTC
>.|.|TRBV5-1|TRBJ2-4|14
CASSLGLGTDIQYF
TGCGCCAGCAGCTTGGGCCTGGGAACGGACATTCAGTACTTC
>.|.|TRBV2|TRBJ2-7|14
CASRPVDSSYEQYF
TGTGCCAGCAGGCCCGTTGATAGCTCCTACGAGCAGTACTTC
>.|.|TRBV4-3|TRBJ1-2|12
CASSHGGDGYTF
TGCGCCAGCAGCCATGGGGGCGATGGCTACACCTTC
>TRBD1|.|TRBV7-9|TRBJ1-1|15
CASSHTGEMNTEAFF
TGTGCCAGCAGCCACACAGGGGAGATGAACACTGAAGCTTTCTTT
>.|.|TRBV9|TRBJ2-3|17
CASSVDQRGGHRDTQYF
TGTGCCAGCAGCGTAGACCAAAGGGGGGGACACAGGGATACGCAGTATTTT
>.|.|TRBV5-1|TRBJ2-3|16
CASSLNGHSSTDTQYF
TGCGCCAGCAGCTTGAACGGGCACTCTAGCACAGATACGCAGTATTTT
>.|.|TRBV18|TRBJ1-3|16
CASSPLTRDEKNTIYF
TGTGCCAGCTCACCACTTACCAGGGATGAGAAAAACACCATATATTTT
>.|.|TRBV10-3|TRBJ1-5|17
CAISESKGGFSNQPQHF
TGTGCCATCAGTGAGTCCAAGGGAGGCTTTAGCAATCAGCCCCAGCATTTT
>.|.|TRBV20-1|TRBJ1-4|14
CSASPGTTNEKLFF
TGCAGTGCTAGTCCAGGGACAACTAATGAAAAACTGTTTTTT
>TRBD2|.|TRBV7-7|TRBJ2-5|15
CASSRTGTSGETQYF
TGTGCCAGCAGTCGAACCGGGACTAGCGGGGAGACCCAGTACTTC
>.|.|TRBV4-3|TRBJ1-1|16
CASSQETVRGGGEAFF
TGCGCCAGCAGCCAAGAGACGGTTAGGGGTGGAGGGGAAGCTTTCTTT
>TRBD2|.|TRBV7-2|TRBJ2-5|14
CASSPSGAVGTQYF
TGTGCCAGCAGCCCCAGCGGGGCCGTCGGGACCCAGTACTTC
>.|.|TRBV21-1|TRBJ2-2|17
CASSKVEGHPNTGELFF
TGTGCCAGCAGCAAAGTCGAAGGACATCCAAACACCGGGGAGCTGTTTTTT
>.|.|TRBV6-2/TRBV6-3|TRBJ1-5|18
CASSYSSSWVRTNQPQHF
TGTGCCAGCAGTTACTCGAGCTCGTGGGTCAGGACAAATCAGCCCCAGCATTTT
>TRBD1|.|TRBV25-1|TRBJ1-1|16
CASSDLPLTGLAEAFF
TGTGCCAGCAGTGACCTCCCCCTGACAGGGTTGGCTGAAGCTTTCTTT
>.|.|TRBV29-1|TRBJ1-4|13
CSVWVATNEKLFF
TGCAGCGTTTGGGTTGCAACTAATGAAAAACTGTTTTTT
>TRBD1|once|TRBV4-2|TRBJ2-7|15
CASSQANRGLDEQYF
TGTGCCAGCAGCCAAGCGAACAGGGGGCTTGACGAGCAGTACTTC
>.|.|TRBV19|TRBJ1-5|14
CASSILHLERPQHF
TGTGCCAGTAGTATCCTCCATTTGGAAAGACCCCAGCATTTT
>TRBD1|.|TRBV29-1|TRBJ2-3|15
CSVVGTAISTDTQYF
TGCAGCGTTGTCGGGACAGCGATTAGCACAGATACGCAGTATTTT
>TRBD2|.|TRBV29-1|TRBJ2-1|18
CSVEDQLAGGSWYNEQFF
TGCAGCGTTGAAGATCAACTAGCGGGAGGGAGTTGGTACAATGAGCAGTTCTTC
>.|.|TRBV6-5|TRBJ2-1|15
CASSLRGVGLNEQFF
TGTGCCAGCAGCTTGAGGGGTGTAGGCCTGAATGAGCAGTTCTTC
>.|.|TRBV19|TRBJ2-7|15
CASSRLVGASYEQYF
TGTGCCAGTAGCCGACTAGTGGGCGCCTCCTACGAGCAGTACTTC
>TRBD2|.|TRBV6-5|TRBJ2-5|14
CASCGLAGGETQYF
TGTGCCAGTTGTGGGCTAGCGGGAGGGGAGACCCAGTACTTC
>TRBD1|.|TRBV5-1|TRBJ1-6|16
CASCRQGDSYNSPLHF
TGCGCCAGCTGCCGACAGGGCGACTCCTATAATTCACCCCTCCACTTT
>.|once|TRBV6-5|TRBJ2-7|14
CASSYRGNSYEQYF
TGTGCCAGCAGTTACCGCGGGAATTCCTACGAGCAGTACTTC
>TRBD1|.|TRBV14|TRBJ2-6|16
CASRRQGGSGANVLTF
TGTGCCAGCAGGCGACAGGGCGGCTCTGGGGCCAACGTCCTGACTTTC
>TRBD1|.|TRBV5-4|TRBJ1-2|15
CASSHRDRPSYGYTF
TGTGCCAGCAGCCACCGGGACAGACCTAGCTATGGCTACACCTTC
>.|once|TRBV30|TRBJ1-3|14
CAWSVQRVGNTIYF
TGTGCCTGGAGTGTACAGAGGGTTGGAAACACCATATATTTT
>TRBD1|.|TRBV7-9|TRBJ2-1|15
CASSPDRVLYNEQFF
TGTGCCAGCAGCCCGGACAGGGTCCTCTACAATGAGCAGTTCTTC
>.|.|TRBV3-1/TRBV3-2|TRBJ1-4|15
CASSQDNAQPRKLFF
TGTGCCAGCAGCCAAGATAACGCCCAGCCACGGAAACTGTTTTTT
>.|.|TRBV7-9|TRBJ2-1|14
CAATRGAGMNEQFF
TGTGCCGCAACTCGAGGGGCAGGGATGAATGAGCAGTTCTTC
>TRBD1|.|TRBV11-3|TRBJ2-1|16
CASSLGGQGSYNEQFF
TGTGCCAGCAGCTTAGGGGGACAGGGGTCCTACAATGAGCAGTTCTTC
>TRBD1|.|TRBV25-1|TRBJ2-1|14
CASSPGGTYNEQFF
TGTGCCAGTTCCCCAGGGGGTACCTACAATGAGCAGTTCTTC
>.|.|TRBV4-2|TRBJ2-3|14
CASSKGRGPDTQYF
TGTGCCAGCAGCAAAGGGAGGGGGCCAGATACGCAGTATTTT
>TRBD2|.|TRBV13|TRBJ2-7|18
CASSLGPSGANQFSEQYF
TGTGCCAGCAGCTTAGGACCTAGCGGGGCGAACCAGTTTTCCGAGCAGTACTTC
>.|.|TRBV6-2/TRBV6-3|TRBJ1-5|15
CASSYRAVGDQPQHF
TGTGCCAGCAGTTATCGGGCAGTGGGTGATCAGCCCCAGCATTTT